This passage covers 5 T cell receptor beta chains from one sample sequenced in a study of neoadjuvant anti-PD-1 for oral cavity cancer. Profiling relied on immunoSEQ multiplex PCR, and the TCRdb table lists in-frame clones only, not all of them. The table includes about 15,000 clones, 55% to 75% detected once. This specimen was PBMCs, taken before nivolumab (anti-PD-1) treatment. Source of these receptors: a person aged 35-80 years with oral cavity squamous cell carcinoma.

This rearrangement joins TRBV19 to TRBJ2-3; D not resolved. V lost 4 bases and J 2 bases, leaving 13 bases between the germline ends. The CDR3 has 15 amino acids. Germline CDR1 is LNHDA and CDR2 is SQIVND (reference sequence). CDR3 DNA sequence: TGTGCCAGTAGTAAGGGTAGTACCCCCACAGATACGCAGTATTTT. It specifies CASSKGSTPTDTQYF. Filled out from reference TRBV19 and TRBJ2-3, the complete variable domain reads DGGITQSPKYLFRKEGQNVTLSCEQNLNHDAMYWYRQDPGQGLRLIYYSQIVNDFQKGDIAEGYSVSREKKESFPLTVTSAQKNPTAFYLCASSKGSTPTDTQYFGPGTRLTVL.

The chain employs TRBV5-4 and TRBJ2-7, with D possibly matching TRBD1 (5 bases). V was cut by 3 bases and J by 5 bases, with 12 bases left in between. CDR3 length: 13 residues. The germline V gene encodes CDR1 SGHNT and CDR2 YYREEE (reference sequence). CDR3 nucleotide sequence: TGTGCCAGCAGCTCCAGGGATTCCCACGAGCAGTACTTC. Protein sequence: CASSSRDSHEQYF.

The CDR3 loop reads CASSPFTGGEQFF. CDR3 nucleotide sequence: TGTGCCAGCAGTCCCTTCACAGGCGGGGAGCAGTTCTTC. The chain recombines TRBV6-4 with TRBJ2-1; either TRBD1 or TRBD2 may fit D (5 bases each). V was cut by 5 bases and J by 10 bases, with 15 bases left in between. CDR3 length: 13 residues. The germline CDR1 and CDR2 sequences are MRHNA and SNTAGT.

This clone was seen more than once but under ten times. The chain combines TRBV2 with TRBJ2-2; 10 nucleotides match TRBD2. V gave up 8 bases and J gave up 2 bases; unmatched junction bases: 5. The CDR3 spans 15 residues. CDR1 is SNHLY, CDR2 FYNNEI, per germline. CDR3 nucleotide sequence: TGTGCCAGCGGCTGGACTAGCGGTAACACCGGGGAGCTGTTTTTT. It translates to CASGWTSGNTGELFF.

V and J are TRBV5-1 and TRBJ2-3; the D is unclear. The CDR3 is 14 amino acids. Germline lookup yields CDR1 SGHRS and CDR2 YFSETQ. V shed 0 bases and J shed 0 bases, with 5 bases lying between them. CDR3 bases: TGCGCCAGCAGCTTGGCACAGAGCACAGATACGCAGTATTTT. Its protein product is CASSLAQSTDTQYF.